One sample yielded the 19 T cell receptor beta chains listed below, sequenced in a study of cytomegalovirus exposure and HLA in healthy donors (dated by TCRdb to about 2017). The receptor library was made with the immunoSEQ multiplex PCR assay. The multiplex PCR relied on a mix of 60 forward primers for TCR Vbeta segments and 13 reverse primers for TCR Jbeta segments. The immuneACCESS repertoire file appears here via TCRdb, limited to in-frame rearrangements. These files lack a portion of the clones; in checked studies, under half of the deficit traces to unresolved V genes, and the cause of the others is not known. The sample table holds about 230,000 clones, of which approximately 81% were seen once. Around 0.23% of the sample goes to the ten largest clones. Source material: PBMCs. Receptor source: a girl aged 2-10 years in good health and CMV-seronegative.

This chain connects TRBV4-1 to TRBJ1-2; D unclear. This CDR3 spans 14 amino acids. Germline V gene data show CDR1 as MGHRA and CDR2 as YSYEKL. V lost 0 bases and J lost 3, with 8 bases in between. CDR3 loop: CASSQDLGDYGYTF. CDR3 bases: TGCGCCAGCAGCCAAGATTTGGGCGACTATGGCTACACCTTC.

In its sample, this clone was seen a few times. V and J are TRBV30 and TRBJ2-7; TRBD1 agrees at 8 bases. CDR1 and CDR2 (germline): GTSNPN, SVGIG (reference sequence). The CDR3 has 15 residues. Germline trimming cut 2 bases from V and 5 bases from J; bases unmatched to any gene: 11. CDR3 DNA: TGTGCCTGGAGTAATTGGCCGGACAGGGATAACGAGCAGTACTTC. Protein sequence: CAWSNWPDRDNEQYF. The variable domain in full, completed from reference TRBV30 and TRBJ2-7, reads SQTIHQWPATLVQPVGSPLSLECTVEGTSNPNLYWYRQAAGRGLQLLFYSVGIGQISSEVPQNLSASRPQDRQFILSSKKLLLSDSGFYLCAWSNWPDRDNEQYFGPGTRLTVT.

The chain joins TRBV4-2 to TRBJ1-4; 8 positions match TRBD1. The CDR3 is 18 amino acids. Germline CDR1 reads LGHNA; CDR2 reads YNFKEQ. V was clipped by 4 bases and J by 6 bases; unmatched bases: 16. CDR3 in amino acids: CASSPRHGTADRDEKLFF. DNA of the CDR3: TGTGCCAGCAGCCCGCGGCATGGAACTGCGGACAGGGATGAAAAACTGTTTTTT.

The chain uses TRBV6-1 and TRBJ2-5; weak D call: TRBD2 (5 bases). V was clipped by 4 bases and J by 1 base, with 13 bases between them. This CDR3 is 15 amino acids long. Looked up from germline, CDR1 is MNHNS and CDR2 is SASEGT. Here the CDR3 DNA reads TGTGCCAGCAGTGCCGGGGTAGGCCTCCAAGAGACCCAGTACTTC. It codes for CASSAGVGLQETQYF.

Comments on this clone: The junction departs from germline at one end; a sequencing error may be responsible. The rearrangement links TRBV6-1 to TRBJ1-6; unclear D gene. This CDR3 has 11 residues. Germline V gene data show CDR1 as MNHNS and CDR2 as SASEGT. The DNA of the CDR3 is TGTGCCAGCAGGACTAATTCCCCCCTCCACTTT. This codes for CASRTNSPLHF.

V and J are TRBV5-1 and TRBJ2-5; 7 bases match TRBD2. The J call may be in error: the DNA end matches TRBJ2-7 better. CDR1 and CDR2 (germline): SGHRS, YFSETQ. The CDR3 has 14 residues. CDR3 protein: CASSLRASGNEQYF. DNA for the CDR3: TGCGCCAGCAGCTTGAGAGCTAGCGGTAACGAGCAGTACTTC.

V usage is TRBV27 and J usage is TRBJ2-7; possibly TRBD2 for D (6 bases). This CDR3 comprises 15 residues. V was pared by 8 bases and J by 2 bases, with 19 bases between. Germline CDR1 is MNHEY and CDR2 is SMNVEV (reference sequence). The CDR3: CASAYSTGGTYEQYF. The CDR3 DNA reads as TGTGCCAGCGCTTATTCCACGGGCGGGACCTACGAGCAGTACTTC.

V and J are TRBV29-1 and TRBJ2-3; possible D gene TRBD1, 6 bases. The CDR3 has 15 amino acids. Trimming pared 2 bases from V and 2 bases from J, leaving 14 bases between. The germline gives CDR1 SQVTM, CDR2 ANQGSEA. The CDR3 here is CSVEPDRQITDTQYF. DNA for the CDR3: TGCAGCGTTGAACCGGACAGACAAATCACAGATACGCAGTATTTT.

This clone has more than one count but fewer than ten. The CDR3 region is CAWSTQGNEKLFF. As DNA, the CDR3 is TGTGCCTGGAGTACCCAGGGTAATGAAAAACTGTTTTTT. The chain couples TRBV30 to TRBJ1-4; TRBD1 might be the D (5 bases). From germline, CDR1 is GTSNPN and CDR2 SVGIG (reference sequence). The CDR3 loop spans 13 amino acids. The ends were cut back, 2 bases at V and 4 bases at J, with 8 bases in the middle. The full variable domain, in which reference TRBV30 and TRBJ1-4 provide the parts outside the CDR3, is SQTIHQWPATLVQPVGSPLSLECTVEGTSNPNLYWYRQAAGRGLQLLFYSVGIGQISSEVPQNLSASRPQDRQFILSSKKLLLSDSGFYLCAWSTQGNEKLFFGSGTQLSVL.

The sample holds a few counts of this clone. This rearrangement joins TRBV7-2 to TRBJ2-1, with 7 bases fitting TRBD1. The trim removed 5 bases at V and 6 bases at J, leaving 7 bases unmatched. Looked up from germline, CDR1 is SGHTA and CDR2 is FQGNSA. The CDR3 loop spans 14 amino acids. As DNA, the CDR3 is TGTGCCAGCAGCGACGTCGACAGGGCCAATGAGCAGTTCTTC. It yields the protein CASSDVDRANEQFF.

V gene TRBV5-1 combines with J gene TRBJ2-1, with 8 bases identical to TRBD2. This CDR3 has 14 residues. Losses at the gene ends were 6 bases for V and 3 bases for J; bases not matched to a gene: 5. The germline V gene has CDR1 SGHRS and CDR2 YFSETQ. CDR3 residues: CASTQREFYNEQFF. The CDR3 bases are TGCGCCAGCACGCAGCGGGAGTTCTACAATGAGCAGTTCTTC.

The chain has TRBV4-1 and TRBJ2-3, with D hard to call. Trimming removed 0 bases from V and 4 bases from J, with 8 bases in between. This CDR3 has 14 amino acids. Germline CDR1 is MGHRA and CDR2 is YSYEKL. CDR3 nucleotides: TGCGCCAGCAGCCAAGAGATGTGGCCAGATACGCAGTATTTT. Its translation: CASSQEMWPDTQYF.

The V gene is TRBV5-8, the J gene TRBJ2-5, with a possible D match to TRBD2 (6 bases). V was cut by 5 bases and J by 8 bases, with 22 bases left in between. Germline V gene lookup returns CDR1 SGHTS and CDR2 YDEGEE. There are 15 residues in the CDR3. CDR3 region: CASSSGTHYRATQYF. The CDR3 DNA is TGTGCCAGCAGTAGCGGAACACATTACCGTGCCACCCAGTACTTC.

The chain recombines TRBV5-1 with TRBJ1-1; 7 nucleotides line up with TRBD1. V was clipped by 5 bases and J by 5 bases; unmatched bases: 12. The CDR3 covers 15 residues. The germline CDR1 and CDR2 sequences are SGHRS and YFSETQ. The CDR3 region is CASSSTQGVWTEAFF. The CDR3, as DNA: TGCGCCAGCAGTAGTACCCAGGGGGTTTGGACTGAAGCTTTCTTT.

V usage is TRBV6-6 and J usage is TRBJ2-2; maybe TRBD1 (5 bases). Trimming left V 6 bases short and J 0 bases short, with 11 bases between. Germline V CDR1 and CDR2: MNHNY, SVGAGI (reference sequence). The CDR3 is made up of 15 amino acids. CDR3 sequence: CASRPDSANTGELFF. The CDR3 DNA sequence: TGTGCCAGCAGACCTGACAGCGCGAACACCGGGGAGCTGTTTTTT.

V usage is TRBV30 and J usage is TRBJ1-5; tentatively, D is TRBD1 (5 bases). CDR3 length: 13 residues. CDR1 and CDR2 from the germline V gene are GTSNPN and SVGIG (reference sequence). V was trimmed by 2 bases and J by 2 bases, leaving 7 bases between them. CDR3 sequence: CAWSTQGNQPQHF. CDR3 nucleotides: TGTGCCTGGAGTACACAGGGCAATCAGCCCCAGCATTTT.

As concerns this clone: The CDR3 ends on some other residue instead of the conserved phenylalanine or tryptophan, so this is likely a read error. The chain couples TRBV6-1 to TRBJ2-7, with D maybe TRBD2 (5 bases). Trimming stripped 7 bases from V and 4 bases from J, with 20 bases between. The CDR3 sequence is 15 residues long. Per the germline V gene, CDR1 is MNHNS and CDR2 is SASEGT. CDR3 sequence: CASTLAYGEIYEQYL. The DNA of the CDR3 is TGTGCCAGCACCCTCGCGTATGGGGAGATATACGAGCAGTACCTC.

The V call is TRBV9, the J call TRBJ2-1, with 9 bases that match TRBD1. The CDR3 is made up of 15 amino acids. CDR1 and CDR2 (germline): SGDLS, YYNGEE. V shed 3 bases and J 6 bases; nucleotides not matched to a gene: 7. DNA of the CDR3: TGTGCCAGCAGCGGAGGGGACAGGGTCTCCAATGAGCAGTTCTTC. Translating it yields CASSGGDRVSNEQFF.

This clone was observed a handful of times. The V call is TRBV10-3, the J call TRBJ1-2, with TRBD1 matching 8 bases. The V gene end was trimmed by 0 bases and the J gene end by 8 bases; junction bases not matched to a gene: 8. CDR1 is ENHRY, CDR2 SYGVKD, per germline. CDR3 length: 15 amino acids. The CDR3 here is CAISESGQGRGGYTF. CDR3 nucleotide sequence: TGTGCCATCAGTGAGTCCGGACAGGGAAGGGGCGGCTACACCTTC.